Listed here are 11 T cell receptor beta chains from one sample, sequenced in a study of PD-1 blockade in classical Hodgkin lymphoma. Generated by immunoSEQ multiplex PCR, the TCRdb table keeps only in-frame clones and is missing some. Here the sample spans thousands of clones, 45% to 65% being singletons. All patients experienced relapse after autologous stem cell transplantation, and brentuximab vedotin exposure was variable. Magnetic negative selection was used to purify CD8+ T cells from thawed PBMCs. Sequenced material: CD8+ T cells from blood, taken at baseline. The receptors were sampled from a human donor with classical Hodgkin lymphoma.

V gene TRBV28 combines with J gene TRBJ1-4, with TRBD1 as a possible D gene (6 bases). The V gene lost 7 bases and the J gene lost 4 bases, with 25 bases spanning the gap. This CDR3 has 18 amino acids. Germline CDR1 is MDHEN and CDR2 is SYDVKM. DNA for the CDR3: TGTGCCAGCACTCCTGGGAGGGGAGGGGGAATACGTAATGAAAAACTGTTTTTT. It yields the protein CASTPGRGGGIRNEKLFF.

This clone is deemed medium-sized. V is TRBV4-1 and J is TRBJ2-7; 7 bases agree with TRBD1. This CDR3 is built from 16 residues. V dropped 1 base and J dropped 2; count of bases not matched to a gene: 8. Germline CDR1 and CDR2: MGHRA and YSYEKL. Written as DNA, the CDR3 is TGCGCCAGCAGCCAAGCCCAGACAGGGCAAGCCTACGAGCAGTACTTC. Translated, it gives CASSQAQTGQAYEQYF.

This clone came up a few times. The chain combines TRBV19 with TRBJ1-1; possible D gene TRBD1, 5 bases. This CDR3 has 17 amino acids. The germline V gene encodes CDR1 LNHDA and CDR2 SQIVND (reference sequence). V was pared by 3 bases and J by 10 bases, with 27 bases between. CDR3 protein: CASSIDRDGRAAVGAFF. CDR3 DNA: TGTGCCAGTAGTATCGATCGTGACGGCAGGGCGGCAGTTGGAGCTTTCTTT.

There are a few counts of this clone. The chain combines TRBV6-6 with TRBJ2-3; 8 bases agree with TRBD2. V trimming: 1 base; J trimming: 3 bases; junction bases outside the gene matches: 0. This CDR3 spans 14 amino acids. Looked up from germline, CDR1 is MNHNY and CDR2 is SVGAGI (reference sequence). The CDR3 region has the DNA TGTGCCAGCAGTTACTTAGCGGGAACAGATACGCAGTATTTT. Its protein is CASSYLAGTDTQYF.

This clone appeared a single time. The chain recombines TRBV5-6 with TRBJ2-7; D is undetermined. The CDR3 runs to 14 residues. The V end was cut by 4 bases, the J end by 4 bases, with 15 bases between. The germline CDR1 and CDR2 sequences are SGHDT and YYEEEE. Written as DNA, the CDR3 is TGTGCCAGCAGCGCCGGACCAGCGTTGTACGAGCAGTACTTC. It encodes CASSAGPALYEQYF.

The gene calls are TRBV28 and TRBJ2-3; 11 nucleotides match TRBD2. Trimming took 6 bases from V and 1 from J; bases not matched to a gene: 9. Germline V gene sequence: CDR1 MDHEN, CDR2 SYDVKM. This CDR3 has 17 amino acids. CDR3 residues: CASRASGRRIGTDTQYF. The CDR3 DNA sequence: TGTGCCAGCAGGGCTAGCGGGAGGAGAATCGGCACAGATACGCAGTATTTT.

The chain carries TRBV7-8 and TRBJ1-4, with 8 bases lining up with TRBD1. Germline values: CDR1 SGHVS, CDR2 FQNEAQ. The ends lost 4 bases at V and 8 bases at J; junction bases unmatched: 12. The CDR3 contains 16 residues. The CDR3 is CASSSRSQGAWEKLFF. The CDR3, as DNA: TGTGCCAGCAGCTCCCGCTCGCAGGGGGCTTGGGAAAAACTGTTTTTT.

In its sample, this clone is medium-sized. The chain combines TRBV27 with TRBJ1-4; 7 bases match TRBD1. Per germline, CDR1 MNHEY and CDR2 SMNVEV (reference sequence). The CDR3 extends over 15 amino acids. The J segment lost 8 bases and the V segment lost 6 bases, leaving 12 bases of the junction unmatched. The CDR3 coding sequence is TGTGCCAGCAGACCCCAGACAGGGAACCCGGAAAAACTGTTTTTT. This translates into CASRPQTGNPEKLFF.

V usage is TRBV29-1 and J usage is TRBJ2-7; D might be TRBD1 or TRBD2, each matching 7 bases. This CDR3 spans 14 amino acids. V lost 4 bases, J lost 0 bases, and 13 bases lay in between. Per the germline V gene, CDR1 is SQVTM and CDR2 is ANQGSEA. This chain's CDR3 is CSVVQRDSSYEQYF. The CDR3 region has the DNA TGCAGCGTTGTCCAGCGGGACAGCTCCTACGAGCAGTACTTC.

In nucleotides, the CDR3 is TGTGCCTGGGTGACAGGGCCTGGGGCCAACGTCCTGACTTTC. Protein product: CAWVTGPGANVLTF. V is TRBV30 and J is TRBJ2-6; TRBD1 matches at 7 bases. V shed 5 bases and J 2 bases; nucleotides not matched to a gene: 3. Germline CDR1 reads GTSNPN; CDR2 reads SVGIG (reference sequence). CDR3 size: 14 residues.

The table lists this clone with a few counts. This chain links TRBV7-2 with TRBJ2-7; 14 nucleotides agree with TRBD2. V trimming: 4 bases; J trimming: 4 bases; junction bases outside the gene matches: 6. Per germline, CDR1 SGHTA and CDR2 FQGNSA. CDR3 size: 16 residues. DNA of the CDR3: TGTGCCAGCAGCTGGAGACTAGCGGGAGGGCCGTACGAGCAGTACTTC. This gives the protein CASSWRLAGGPYEQYF. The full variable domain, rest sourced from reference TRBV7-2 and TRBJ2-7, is GAGVSQSPSNKVTEKGKDVELRCDPISGHTALYWYRQSLGQGLEFLIYFQGNSAPDKSGLPSDRFSAERTGGSVSTLTIQRTQQEDSAVYLCASSWRLAGGPYEQYFGPGTRLTVT.